The entry below describes one T cell receptor (beta chain). This clonotype has just a few counts. Its antigen is unknown. No base-level quality is on record; no much larger clone is a single base apart. This entry is derived from a study of identical twins (dated by TCRdb to 2015 to 2016). Context from the whole study: The study deep-sequenced TCR alpha and beta repertoires from monozygotic twins, unrelated adults of various ages and cord blood to test whether fetal clonotypes persist. Replicate twin experiments were performed at different times using different library preparation protocols to rule out contamination. Overall study results and their limits: Because the same donors could not be followed over many years, the conclusions relied on cross-sectional statistical analysis. Fewer insertions were carried by abundant cord blood beta clonotypes, a similar but weaker trend appeared in young adult naive repertoires, and no such trend appeared in memory repertoires. Recombination models systematically underestimated out-of-frame TCR alpha sharing in monozygotic twins but agreed with sharing between unrelated individuals. Compared with coincidental sharing between unrelated individuals, out-of-frame TCR alpha sequences shared between twins had an excess of sequences with low generation probability. Invariant T cells such as MAIT and iNKT could partly confound zero-insertion analyses, although diverse VJ usage argued against such confounding for most clonotypes. A weaker excess of twin sharing was found in beta out-of-frame sequences because the signal-to-noise ratio was lowered by fewer shared sequences.

Every donor in the study was a healthy Caucasian. Miltenyi CD45RO+ enrichment and human naive T-cell isolation kits were used to isolate memory (CD45RO+) and naive T cells from PBMC. The CDR3 measures 16 amino acids from cysteine to phenylalanine. The read is trimmed to its CDR3 DNA, 48 bases read in frame from base 1. According to the germline V gene, CDR1 reads SGHAT and CDR2 reads FQNNGV. The germline V end is reduced by 5 bases and the J end by 1 base; junction bases left unmatched: 11. The library was produced with 5' RACE. For sequencing, an Illumina HiSeq 2000 was employed. Template switching added a universal primer binding site, and the final cDNA carried a unique molecular identifier that allowed TCR cDNA molecules to be counted accurately. Specific primers in the conserved constant-segment region were used to synthesize first-strand cDNA for the TCR alpha and beta chains. To control for contamination, every cDNA library was double barcoded, receiving both a SMART-Mk sample barcode and Illumina barcodes. TruSeq adapter sequences, together with Illumina sample barcodes, were added in two successive PCR steps. The Illumina HiSeq platform was used with custom primers to sequence TCR alpha and beta cDNA libraries. The published analysis was carried out like this. MiGEC processed the raw reads to extract unique molecular identifiers, while MiXCR was used to determine the CDR3 positions. For each individual, recombination models were inferred using an EM algorithm with the repgenHMM and IGoR tools. Shared clonotypes were analyzed with the tcR package in R, and sharing was normalized by the product of cloneset sizes. Out-of-frame nonproductive sequences were analyzed to study raw recombination free of thymic and clonal selection effects. Through fastp at Q25 and MiXCR, TCRdb rebuilt clones from the public reads, retaining in-frame beta chains. Records with the same CDR3 protein are collapsed into one entry carrying the most frequent genes and DNA. The V and J calls shown here were made by TCRdb, not taken from the authors' results. Across this sample there are about 240,000 distinct CDR3 sequences, with roughly a tenth seen only once. The top ten clonotypes cover about 9% of the sample.

The sample consisted of memory T cells sorted from blood. In the paper's terms, the cell subset or site label means: CD45RO+ enriched T cells. Recombination linked TRBV11-2 to TRBJ2-7, and 7 junctional nucleotides match TRBD1. The sequence was collected from a man aged 45-65 years in good health. The DNA reads TGTGCCAGCAGCCACTGGACAGGAAAGATATCCTACGAGCAGTACTTC. Its translation is CASSHWTGKISYEQYF.